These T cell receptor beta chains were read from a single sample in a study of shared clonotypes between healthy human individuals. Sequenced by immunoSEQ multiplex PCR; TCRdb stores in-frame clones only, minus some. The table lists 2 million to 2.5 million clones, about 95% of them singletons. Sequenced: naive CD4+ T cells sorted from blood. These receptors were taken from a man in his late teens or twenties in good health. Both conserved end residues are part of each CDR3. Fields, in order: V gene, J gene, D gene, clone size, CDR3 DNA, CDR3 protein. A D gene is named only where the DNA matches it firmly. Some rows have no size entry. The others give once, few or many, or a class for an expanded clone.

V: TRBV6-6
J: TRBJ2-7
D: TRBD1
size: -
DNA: TGTGCCAGCACTCCCCGGGGACAGGGGAGCTCCTACGAGCAGTACTTC
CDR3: CASTPRGQGSSYEQYF

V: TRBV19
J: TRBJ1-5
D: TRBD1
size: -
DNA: TGTGCCAGTAGGGGACAGGGGGCTGACAGTCAGCCCCAGCATTTT
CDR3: CASRGQGADSQPQHF

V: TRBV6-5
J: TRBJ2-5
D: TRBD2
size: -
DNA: TGTGCCAGCAGTTACTCTCCGGGAGGGACCCAGTACTTC
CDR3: CASSYSPGGTQYF

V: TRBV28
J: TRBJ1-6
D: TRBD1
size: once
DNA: TGTGCCAGCAGCCTGGGACAGGGTCGATCACCCCTCCACTTT
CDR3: CASSLGQGRSPLHF

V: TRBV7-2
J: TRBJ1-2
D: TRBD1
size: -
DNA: TGTGCCAGCAGCACGGGACAGGGTCTTTCCTATGGCTACACCTTC
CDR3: CASSTGQGLSYGYTF

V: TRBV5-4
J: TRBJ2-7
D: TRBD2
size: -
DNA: TGTGCCAGCAGCCTGGGGACTAGCGGCCCAAACGAGCAGTACTTC
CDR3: CASSLGTSGPNEQYF

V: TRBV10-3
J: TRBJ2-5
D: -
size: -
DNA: TGTGCCATCGGGTCCCAGGGTGGAGGAGAGACCCAGTACTTC
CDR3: CAIGSQGGGETQYF

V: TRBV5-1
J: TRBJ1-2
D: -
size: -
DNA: TGCGCCAGCAGCTTGGATCAGGGATCTAACTATGGCTACACCTTC
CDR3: CASSLDQGSNYGYTF

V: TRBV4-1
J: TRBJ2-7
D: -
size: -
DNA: TGCGCCAGCAGCCAAACCCCTGCGGGCTACGAGCAGTACTTC
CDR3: CASSQTPAGYEQYF

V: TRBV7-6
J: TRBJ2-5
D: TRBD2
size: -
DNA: TGTGCCAGCAGCTCTGATAGCGGGGGCGGAGAGACCCAGTACTTC
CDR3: CASSSDSGGGETQYF

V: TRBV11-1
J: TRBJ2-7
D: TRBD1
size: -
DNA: TGTGCCAGCAGCTTCGGGACAGCCGCCCCCTACGAGCAGTACTTC
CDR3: CASSFGTAAPYEQYF

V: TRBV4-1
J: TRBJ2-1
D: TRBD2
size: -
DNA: TGCGCCAGCAGCCAAGAGGGGGCCCTAGGGCTAGCGGGCCTAAATGAGCAGTTCTTC
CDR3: CASSQEGALGLAGLNEQFF

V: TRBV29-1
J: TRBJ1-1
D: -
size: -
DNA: TGCAGCGTTGTCGGGCAGCCGAACACTGAAGCTTTCTTT
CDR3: CSVVGQPNTEAFF

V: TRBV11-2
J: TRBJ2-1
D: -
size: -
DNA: TGTGCCAGCAGCTTAGCGGGGACCCAGCTCTACAATGAGCAGTTCTTC
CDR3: CASSLAGTQLYNEQFF

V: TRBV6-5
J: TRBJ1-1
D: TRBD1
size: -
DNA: TGTGCCAGCAGTACCGGGACAGGGGGTTTTGAAGCTTTCTTT
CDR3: CASSTGTGGFEAFF

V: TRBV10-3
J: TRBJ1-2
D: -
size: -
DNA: TGTGCCATCAGTGAGGCGCCGGCATATGGCTACACCTTC
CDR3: CAISEAPAYGYTF

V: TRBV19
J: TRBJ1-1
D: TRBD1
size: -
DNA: TGTGCCAGTAGTATGCAACCGGGACAGGAGAACACTGAAGCTTTCTTT
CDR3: CASSMQPGQENTEAFF

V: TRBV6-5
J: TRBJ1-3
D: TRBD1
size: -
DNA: TGTGCCAGCAGTCCGGACAGGGTCCCTGGAAACACCATATATTTT
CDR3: CASSPDRVPGNTIYF

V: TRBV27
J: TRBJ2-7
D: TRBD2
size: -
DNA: TGTGCCAGCAGTTTATTTCGGGGGGGTTCCTACGAGCAGTACTTC
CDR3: CASSLFRGGSYEQYF

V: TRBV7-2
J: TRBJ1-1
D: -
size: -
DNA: TGTGCCAGCAGCTCAAATACGCCCCGGGCCAACACTGAAGCTTTCTTT
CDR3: CASSSNTPRANTEAFF

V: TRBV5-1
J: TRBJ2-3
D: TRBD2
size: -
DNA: TGCGCCAGCAGCTTGGATGGACTAGCTGGCACAGATACGCAGTATTTT
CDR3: CASSLDGLAGTDTQYF

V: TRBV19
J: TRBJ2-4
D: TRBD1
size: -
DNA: TGTGCCAGTAGTACCACCGGGACAGGGTGGTATGTGGCCAAAAACATTCAGTACTTC
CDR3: CASSTTGTGWYVAKNIQYF

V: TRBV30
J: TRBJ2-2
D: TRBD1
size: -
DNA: TGTGCCTGGAGTGTATTGTTTGGGGACAGGGAGAGAAACACCGGGGAGCTGTTTTTT
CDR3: CAWSVLFGDRERNTGELFF

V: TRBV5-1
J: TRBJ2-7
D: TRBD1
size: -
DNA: TGCGCCAGCAGCTTGGTACCGGGACAGGGGTTCTACGAGCAGTACTTC
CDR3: CASSLVPGQGFYEQYF

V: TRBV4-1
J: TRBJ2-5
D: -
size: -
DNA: TGCGCCAGCAGCCAGAACCTCGTAGAGACCCAGTACTTC
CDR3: CASSQNLVETQYF

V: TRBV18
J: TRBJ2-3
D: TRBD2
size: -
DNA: TGTGCCAGCTCAGTAGCGGGACACACAGATACGCAGTATTTT
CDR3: CASSVAGHTDTQYF

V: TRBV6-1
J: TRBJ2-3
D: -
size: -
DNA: TGTGCCAGCAGTCATAATAGGGATACGCAGTATTTT
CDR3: CASSHNRDTQYF

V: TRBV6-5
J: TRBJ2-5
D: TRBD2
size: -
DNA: TGTGCCAGCAGTTCGGGACTAGGGCAAGAGACCCAGTACTTC
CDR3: CASSSGLGQETQYF

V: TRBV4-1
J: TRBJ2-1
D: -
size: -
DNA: TGCGCCAGCAGCCAAGCACTAGCTGCTCGTTACAATGAGCAGTTCTTC
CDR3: CASSQALAARYNEQFF

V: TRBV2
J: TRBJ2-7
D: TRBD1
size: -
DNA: TGTGCCAGCATCATCCGGGACAGGGGCTACGAGCAGTACTTC
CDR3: CASIIRDRGYEQYF

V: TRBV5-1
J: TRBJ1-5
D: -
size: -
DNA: TGCGCCAGCAGCTTGGAGGGGACGGCTAATCAGCCCCAGCATTTT
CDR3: CASSLEGTANQPQHF

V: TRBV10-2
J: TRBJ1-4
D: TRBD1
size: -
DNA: TGCGCCAGCGGGGACAGGAGAGCAACTAATGAAAAACTGTTTTTT
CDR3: CASGDRRATNEKLFF

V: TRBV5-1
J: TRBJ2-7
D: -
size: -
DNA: TGCGCCAGCAGCTTGGGCCAGAGCAACGGAGGCGAGCAGTACTTC
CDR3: CASSLGQSNGGEQYF

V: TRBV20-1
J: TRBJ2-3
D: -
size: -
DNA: TGCAGTGCTAGCCAAGATACGCAGTATTTT
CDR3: CSASQDTQYF

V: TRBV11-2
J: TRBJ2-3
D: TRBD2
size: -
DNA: TGTGCCAGCAGCTTAAGGCCGTCTAGCGGGAGATTTACAGATACGCAGTATTTT
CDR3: CASSLRPSSGRFTDTQYF

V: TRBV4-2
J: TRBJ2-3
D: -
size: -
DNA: TGTGCCAGCAGCGAAGTGGATCGGGGGACAGATACGCAGTATTTT
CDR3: CASSEVDRGTDTQYF

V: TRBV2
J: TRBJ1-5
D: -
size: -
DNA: TGTGCCAGCGACGGGACACCGGGAGGCAATCAGCCCCAGCATTTT
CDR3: CASDGTPGGNQPQHF

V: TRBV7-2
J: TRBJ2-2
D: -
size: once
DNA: TGTGCCAGCAGCTTAGCGGTAACGGGACTTTCCACCGGGGAGCTGTTTTTT
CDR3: CASSLAVTGLSTGELFF

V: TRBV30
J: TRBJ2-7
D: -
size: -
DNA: TGTGCCTGGAGTGTACAGCGAAAGCAGTACTTC
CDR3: CAWSVQRKQYF

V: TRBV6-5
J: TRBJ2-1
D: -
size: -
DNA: TGTGCCAGCAGTTATCGGGACCCCTCCTACAATGAGCAGTTCTTC
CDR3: CASSYRDPSYNEQFF

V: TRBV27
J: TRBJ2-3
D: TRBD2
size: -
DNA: TGTGCCAGCAGCCGGGGGACTAGCGGGGGGACAGATACGCAGTATTTT
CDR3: CASSRGTSGGTDTQYF

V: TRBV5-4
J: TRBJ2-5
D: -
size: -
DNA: TGTGCCAGCAGCTTTCAAGGGGGTGGCTTCCAAGAGACCCAGTACTTC
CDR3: CASSFQGGGFQETQYF

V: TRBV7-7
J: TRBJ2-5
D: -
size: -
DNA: TGTGCTAGCAGCCAGATTAGGGTAGGAGAGACCCAGTACTTC
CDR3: CASSQIRVGETQYF

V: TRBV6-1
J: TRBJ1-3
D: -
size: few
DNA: TGTGCCAGCAGACCGGCCTCTGGAAACACCATATATTTT
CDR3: CASRPASGNTIYF

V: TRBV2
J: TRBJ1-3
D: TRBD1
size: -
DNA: TGTGCCAGCAGTCCCAGGGGGCTTGGAAACACCATATATTTT
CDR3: CASSPRGLGNTIYF

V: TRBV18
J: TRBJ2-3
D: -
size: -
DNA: TGTGCCAGCTCACCAATTAGGGGCACAGATACGCAGTATTTT
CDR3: CASSPIRGTDTQYF

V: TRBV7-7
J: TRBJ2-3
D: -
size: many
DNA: TGTGCTAGCAGCTCGGGGGGCCGTACAGATACGCAGTATTTT
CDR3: CASSSGGRTDTQYF

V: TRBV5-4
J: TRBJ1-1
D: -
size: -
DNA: TGTGCCAGCAGCTTGGAGCCTGAGAACACTGAAGCTTTCTTT
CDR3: CASSLEPENTEAFF

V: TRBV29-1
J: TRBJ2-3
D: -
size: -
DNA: TGCAGCGTTGAGGAATATAACACAGATACGCAGTATTTT
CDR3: CSVEEYNTDTQYF

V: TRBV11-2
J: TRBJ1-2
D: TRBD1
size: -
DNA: TGTGCCAGCAGCCCAGGGCCCAGGGGGCGCGGCTATGGCTACACCTTC
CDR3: CASSPGPRGRGYGYTF

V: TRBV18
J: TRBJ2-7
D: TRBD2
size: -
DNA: TGTGCCAGCTCCGGGGGGAGGAGCTCCTACGAGCAGTACTTC
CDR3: CASSGGRSSYEQYF

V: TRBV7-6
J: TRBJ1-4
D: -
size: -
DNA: TGTGCCAGCAGCTTAAAGGTGGTGTCGTCTAATGAAAAACTGTTTTTT
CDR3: CASSLKVVSSNEKLFF